This T cell receptor (beta chain) is drawn from a study of siplizumab effects on memory and regulatory T cells. CDR3 size: 13 residues. Trimming took 3 bases from V and 2 from J, leaving 7 bases between them. The germline V gene has CDR1 MNHEY and CDR2 SMNVEV (reference sequence). The protocol was immunoSEQ multiplex PCR, while the TCRdb copy is restricted to in-frame clones and leaves out a portion. The profile shows fewer than 80,000 clones, around 93% of them singletons. The chain is built from TRBV27 and TRBJ2-5; D may be TRBD1 (5 bases). The sequence was obtained from a human donor in good health. The sequenced sample was CD8+ T cells sorted from blood. CDR3 DNA: TGTGCCAGCAGTTTGACAGTTCAAGAGACCCAGTACTTC. This gives the protein CASSLTVQETQYF.